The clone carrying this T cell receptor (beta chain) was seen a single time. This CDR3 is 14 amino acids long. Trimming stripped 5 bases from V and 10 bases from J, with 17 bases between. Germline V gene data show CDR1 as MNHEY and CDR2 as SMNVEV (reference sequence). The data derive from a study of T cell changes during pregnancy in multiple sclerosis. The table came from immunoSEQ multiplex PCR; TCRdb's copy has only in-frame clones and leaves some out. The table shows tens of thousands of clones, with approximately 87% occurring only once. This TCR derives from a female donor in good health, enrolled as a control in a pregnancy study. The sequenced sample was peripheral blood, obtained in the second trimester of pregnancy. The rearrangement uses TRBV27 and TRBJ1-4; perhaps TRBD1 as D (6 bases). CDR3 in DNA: TGTGCCAGCAGTCAGGGACAAATAACCGGAAAACTGTTTTTT. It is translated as CASSQGQITGKLFF.